This paragraph covers one T cell receptor (beta chain) sequence. The data originate from a study of shared clonotypes between healthy human individuals. The germline CDR1 and CDR2 sequences are SGHRS and YFSETQ. Trimming cost V 6 bases and J 0 bases, with 10 bases left between them. The CDR3 consists of 14 residues. Profiled with immunoSEQ multiplex PCR; TCRdb holds only in-frame clones, not every one. The sample yields about 2.4 million clones, 80% to 95% seen once. Sample: naive CD4+ T cells from PBMCs. Subset here: CD45RA+ positively selected. The rearrangement joins TRBV5-1 to TRBJ2-1, with a weak D call TRBD2 (6 bases). The source is a man younger than 30 in good health. Some clones in this sample may be carry-over from other donors' samples. The CDR3 is CASNRDFSYNEQFF. For the CDR3, the DNA is TGCGCCAGCAACCGGGACTTCTCCTACAATGAGCAGTTCTTC.